The 13 T cell receptor beta chains below all came from one sample that was sequenced in a study of response to subunit inactivated influenza vaccine. TCRdb passed the RT-PCR reads through MiXCR, listing each CDR3 protein once. The repertoire has about 650,000 distinct CDR3 sequences, less than 20% of them found once; the top ten carry more than 9%. This sample comprised PBMCs from blood, obtained less than 13 days after vaccination. The receptors derive from a man between 45 and 60 years old who received an inactivated influenza vaccine.

The chain recombines TRBV20-1 with TRBJ2-4, with 10 positions matching TRBD1. Unmatched junction bases numbered 9, after V lost 7 bases and J lost 12 bases. The CDR3 runs to 12 residues. In germline, CDR1 is DFQATT, CDR2 SNEGSKA (reference sequence). In DNA form, the CDR3 reads TGCAGTGTCGGGACAGGGGCTCCTGGTCAGTACTTC. Residues: CSVGTGAPGQYF.

This clonotype showed up many times. This chain connects TRBV9 to TRBJ2-3; D may be TRBD1 (6 bases). V was trimmed by 2 bases and J by 2 bases, leaving 9 bases between them. CDR1 and CDR2 from the germline V gene are SGDLS and YYNGEE. This CDR3 contains 14 residues. CDR3 coding DNA: TGTGCCAGCAGCGTGCAGGGGTACACAGATACGCAGTATTTT. Protein sequence: CASSVQGYTDTQYF.

This sequence joins TRBV20-1 and TRBJ2-5; 8 nucleotides line up with TRBD2. Germline V gene sequence: CDR1 DFQATT, CDR2 SNEGSKA (reference sequence). V lost 8 bases and J lost 5; bases outside the gene matches: 10. This CDR3 contains 13 residues. In DNA form, the CDR3 reads TGCAGTCTGGGGCCAGCGGGAGACGAGACCCAGTACTTC. As protein: CSLGPAGDETQYF.

CDR3 protein: CASSPELRRPPYEQYF. CDR3 DNA sequence: TGTGCCAGCAGCCCGGAGCTACGCAGACCCCCCTACGAGCAGTACTTC. The chain recombines TRBV11-2 with TRBJ2-7, with D hard to call. Germline V CDR1 and CDR2: SGHAT, FQNNGV. The CDR3 is 16 amino acids. V was pared by 5 bases and J by 2 bases, with 19 bases between. Filled out from reference TRBV11-2 and TRBJ2-7, the complete variable domain reads EAGVAQSPRYKIIEKRQSVAFWCNPISGHATLYWYQQILGQGPKLLIQFQNNGVVDDSQLPKDRFSAERLKGVDSTLKIQPAKLEDSAVYLCASSPELRRPPYEQYFGPGTRLTVT.

This chain links TRBV12-3 or TRBV12-4 with TRBJ2-3; 10 nucleotides agree with TRBD2. After removal of 5 bases from V and 5 bases from J, the junction contained 7 bases not matched to a gene. The CDR3 length is 15 residues. The CDR3 sequence is CASSLPGTSEDTQYF. Written as DNA, the CDR3 is TGTGCCAGCAGTCTTCCGGGGACTAGCGAAGATACGCAGTATTTT.

This clonotype was picked up a small number of times. The rearrangement joins TRBV20-1 to TRBJ2-5; D is ambiguous. Germline V gene lookup returns CDR1 DFQATT and CDR2 SNEGSKA (reference sequence). V lost 0 bases and J 5 bases, leaving 16 bases between the germline ends. The CDR3 is 15 amino acids. Here the CDR3 DNA reads TGCAGTGCTAGAGATTTCGTCGCCGGGCTGGAGACCCAGTACTTC. Protein product: CSARDFVAGLETQYF.

The rearrangement uses TRBV5-6 and TRBJ2-5; D may be TRBD1 (5 bases). The CDR3 length is 15 residues. Trimming removed 5 bases from V and 4 bases from J, with 18 bases in between. Germline CDR1 SGHDT, CDR2 YYEEEE. CDR3: CASSNLGHSLETQYF. The CDR3 nucleotides are TGTGCCAGCAGTAATCTCGGACATTCTCTAGAGACCCAGTACTTC.

This chain connects TRBV5-1 to TRBJ1-3; D gene ambiguous. The CDR3 contains 14 residues. Trimming stripped 0 bases from V and 2 bases from J, with 6 bases between. Germline CDR1 SGHRS, CDR2 YFSETQ. The CDR3 loop reads CASSLDGTGNTIYF. The CDR3 DNA reads as TGCGCCAGCAGCTTGGACGGAACTGGAAACACCATATATTTT.

This clonotype came up a few times. The chain employs TRBV29-1 and TRBJ2-7; D is perhaps TRBD1 or TRBD2 (6 bases each). This CDR3 region has 15 residues. The V and J ends lost 1 base and 2 bases respectively, with 15 bases between them. The germline gives CDR1 SQVTM, CDR2 ANQGSEA. CDR3 amino acids: CSVEVFGGTTYEQYF. Written as DNA, the CDR3 is TGCAGCGTTGAAGTGTTTGGAGGGACAACCTACGAGCAGTACTTC.

This clonotype occurred once. This may come from a read error, since a much larger clone is one base off. The CDR3 end shows no conserved phenylalanine or tryptophan, and so a read error is likely. The chain has TRBV7-9 and TRBJ2-3; 7 nucleotides align to TRBD1. V trimming: 6 bases; J trimming: 2 bases; junction bases outside the gene matches: 5. CDR3 length: 14 residues. Germline-derived CDR1 and CDR2 are SEHNR and FQNEAQ (reference sequence). CDR3 loop: CASRRGQHTDTQYS. The CDR3 region has the DNA TGTGCCAGCAGACGGGGACAGCACACAGATACGCAGTATTCT.

This sequence joins TRBV7-8 and TRBJ1-1; D unresolved. The ends were cut back, 4 bases at V and 5 bases at J, with 14 bases in the middle. CDR1 is SGHVS, CDR2 FQNEAQ, per germline. The CDR3 sequence is 14 residues long. This CDR3 is CASSSAGKVTEAFF. Here the CDR3 DNA reads TGTGCCAGCAGCTCGGCCGGGAAGGTTACTGAAGCTTTCTTT.

The CDR3 sequence is CASLPGGVVYGYTF. CDR3 in DNA: TGTGCCAGCTTACCGGGGGGAGTAGTCTATGGCTACACCTTC. V usage is TRBV6-1 and J usage is TRBJ1-2, with a weak D call TRBD1 (5 bases). The CDR3 spans 14 residues. Trimming cost V 8 bases and J 4 bases, with 17 bases left between them. The germline V gene has CDR1 MNHNS and CDR2 SASEGT.

This rearrangement joins TRBV29-1 to TRBJ2-5, with D perhaps TRBD2 (5 bases). Germline V lookup: CDR1 SQVTM, CDR2 ANQGSEA. Between the trimmed V and J ends, which lost 1 base and 5 bases, there was a span of 23 bases. The CDR3 spans 17 residues. The CDR3 loop reads CSVEASGEGHRGETQYF. DNA of the CDR3: TGCAGCGTTGAAGCGTCCGGCGAGGGCCACCGCGGGGAGACCCAGTACTTC. Variable domain in full (rest from reference TRBV29-1 and TRBJ2-5): SAVISQKPSRDICQRGTSLTIQCQVDSQVTMMFWYRQQPGQSLTLIATANQGSEATYESGFVIDKFPISRPNLTFSTLTVSNMSPEDSSIYLCSVEASGEGHRGETQYFGPGTRLLVL.